These T cell receptor beta chains were read from a single sample in a study of shared clonotypes between healthy human individuals. The protocol was immunoSEQ multiplex PCR, while the TCRdb copy is restricted to in-frame clones and leaves out a portion. The data hold about 2.1 million clones, with 85% to 95% observed a single time. The specimen sequenced was naive CD8+ T cells from PBMCs. The receptor set was obtained from a young man in good health. Some clones in this sample may be carry-over from other donors' samples. Both conserved end residues are part of each CDR3. Each record gives: J gene, clone size, CDR3 length, V gene, CDR3 protein. Size values are once, few and many counts, or a class for expanded clones, and some rows have none.

TRBJ2-2,.,15,TRBV7-9,CASSLRLAGTGELFF
TRBJ2-1,.,13,TRBV18,CASSPSEGEGQFF
TRBJ1-5,.,13,TRBV27,CASSSVRLQPQHF
TRBJ2-7,.,14,TRBV18,CASSPTGGTYEQYF
TRBJ1-1,.,16,TRBV7-9,CASSFPGQGRDTEAFF
TRBJ1-2,.,14,TRBV5-5,CASSSLDREYGYTF
TRBJ1-2,.,16,TRBV4-1,CASSLGQGRYLEGYTF
TRBJ2-1,.,15,TRBV5-5,CASSLEQGMGGEQFF
TRBJ1-3,.,14,TRBV9,CASSVAGTGNTIYF
TRBJ1-2,.,14,TRBV6-4,CASSDHTGNYGYTF
TRBJ2-1,.,19,TRBV5-1,CASSLGIVARREGWNEQFF
TRBJ2-6,once,18,TRBV25-1,CASSEWTGGASGANVLTF
TRBJ2-4,once,14,TRBV27,CASSFQGAKNIQYF
TRBJ2-7,.,17,TRBV4-1,CASSQDRPGLAGYEQYF
TRBJ2-3,.,17,TRBV7-9,CASSPPLAGGSTDTQYF
TRBJ2-1,.,14,TRBV6-6,CASSHSGGYNEQFF
TRBJ2-1,.,15,TRBV9,CASSATSGTHNEQFF
TRBJ2-5,.,14,TRBV4-2,CASSSGVWGETQYF
TRBJ2-5,.,15,TRBV27,CASRGLAYTGETQYF
TRBJ2-1,.,15,TRBV9,CASTPAGASGDEQFF
TRBJ2-7,.,17,TRBV28,CASSLSVDREGLYEQYF
TRBJ1-4,.,19,TRBV19,CASSMIYLAGPATNEKLFF
TRBJ1-5,.,13,TRBV27,CASRELGNQPQHF
TRBJ2-7,.,15,TRBV4-1,CASSHRTSGSYEQYF
TRBJ1-2,.,13,TRBV7-9,CASSATEYYGYTF
TRBJ1-1,.,14,TRBV2,CASTEGGVYTEAFF
TRBJ2-2,.,14,TRBV13,CASSLAGATGELFF
TRBJ2-5,.,17,TRBV10-3,CAIGGDPGSSIAETQYF
TRBJ2-6,.,11,TRBV25-1,CASSGANVLTF
TRBJ2-7,.,12,TRBV5-6,CASSWTEYEQYF
TRBJ2-3,.,15,TRBV7-2,CASRATGTSTDTQYF
TRBJ2-7,.,13,TRBV19,CASSTGTDYEQYF
TRBJ2-1,once,16,TRBV2,CASSETRQGPKWWQFF
TRBJ2-4,.,15,TRBV2,CASMPLLGAPNIQYF
TRBJ2-2,.,16,TRBV7-3,CASSLDGGAGTGELFF
TRBJ2-2,.,14,TRBV10-2,CASSGEPKTGELFF
TRBJ1-5,.,15,TRBV28,CASSLWGDSNQPQHF
TRBJ1-2,.,16,TRBV9,CASSGGPQGPEDGYTF
TRBJ2-7,.,13,TRBV27,CASSFSRNYEQYF
TRBJ2-3,.,16,TRBV5-1,CASSYQSLSSTDTQYF
TRBJ2-2,once,16,TRBV4-3,CASSPLRGVGTGELFF
TRBJ1-1,once,16,TRBV28,CASSLLLGGWNTEAFF
TRBJ2-2,.,16,TRBV7-6,CASSSSGGTRAGELFF
TRBJ2-1,.,14,TRBV4-3,CASSRTSGYNEQFF
TRBJ2-1,.,17,TRBV5-1,CASSLGWVAEITMEQFF
TRBJ2-3,.,14,TRBV10-1,CASSEGVTTDTQYF
TRBJ2-3,once,10,TRBV29-1,CSVRTDTQYF
TRBJ1-1,once,17,TRBV10-2,CASSEPDRGRRNTEAFF